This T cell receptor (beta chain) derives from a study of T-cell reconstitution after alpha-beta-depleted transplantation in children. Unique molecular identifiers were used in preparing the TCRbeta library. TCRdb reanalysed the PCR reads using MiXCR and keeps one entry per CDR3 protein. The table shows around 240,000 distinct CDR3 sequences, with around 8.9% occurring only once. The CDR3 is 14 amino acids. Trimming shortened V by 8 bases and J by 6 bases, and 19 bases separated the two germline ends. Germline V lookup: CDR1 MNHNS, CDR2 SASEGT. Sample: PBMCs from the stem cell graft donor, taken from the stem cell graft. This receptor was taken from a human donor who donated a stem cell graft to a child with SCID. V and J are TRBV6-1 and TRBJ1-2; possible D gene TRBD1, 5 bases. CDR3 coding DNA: TGTGCCAGCCTTGACGGGGGACCGGGGGATGGCTACACCTTC. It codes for CASLDGGPGDGYTF.